This TCR beta chain is drawn from a study of blood T cell repertoires in COVID-19. In the study overall: COVID-19 samples from acute and convalescent phases originated in the United States, Italy and Spain. PBMCs, B-cell-depleted T cells, or T cells were the source of the cDNA or gDNA that made up the material.

Original processing notes: Estimated nucleated cell counts came from reference gene primer amplification. Here immunoSEQ multiplex PCR was the method, and the copy in TCRdb shows in-frame clones only, minus some. Clone size and V and J calls were adopted from that table, with D and trimming inferred from the DNA. This table holds approximately 310,000 clones, over 75% found once. The CDR3 extends over 13 amino acids. V was pared by 7 bases and J by 1 base, with 2 bases of the junction left unmatched. The V gene's germline CDR1 is SQVTM and CDR2 ANQGSEA. The receptor comes from a man aged 50 or older with active or convalescent COVID-19. The chain has TRBV29-1 and TRBJ2-3; 10 nucleotides line up with TRBD2. Sequencing was carried out using peripheral blood. The CDR3 DNA reads as TGCAGCGGGGGGACTAGCGGCACAGATACGCAGTATTTT. This encodes CSGGTSGTDTQYF.